This T cell receptor (beta chain) was captured by sequencing in a study of cytotoxic CD8 clonotypes in ibrutinib-treated CLL (dated by TCRdb to about 2021). Notes on the research overall: The cohort included approximately 15 treatment-naive and roughly 10 relapsed/refractory patients; some 18 were IGHV unmutated. Responses were partial in 25 or so patients and complete in 2; after median approximately 69 months follow-up, around 15 stayed in remission and 12 progressed. Response samples were taken after a median of 12 months on treatment, ranging from about 6 to 40 months. Samples averaged roughly 280,000 productive templates and tens of thousands of productive rearrangements. Longitudinal samples were obtainable from about 30% of the roughly 90 participants in the trial. Cryopreserved peripheral blood mononuclear cells were obtained prior to treatment, at the time of response, and at either disease progression or sustained remission. Every sample from remission and from progressive disease was obtained while the patients were still on ibrutinib. Paper-wide results and their limitations: Lymph node repertoires were not examined, and the timing of sampling was not matched between patients in sustained remission and those whose disease progressed. At baseline, clonality was higher than in age-matched healthy donors and showed a strong correlation with circulating CD8+ T-cell counts. An increase in clonality was observed at ibrutinib response, with clonality remaining stable during sustained remission and falling back toward baseline at progression. Public clonotypes were found to be uncommon and were observed to contract or remain stable during treatment; the increase in clonality was shown to reflect expansion of private clonotypes at ibrutinib response.

The time point label for this specimen denotes: approximately 2 years on ibrutinib. For TCR beta library preparation, roughly 2.2 micrograms of genomic DNA were isolated from cryopreserved PBMCs. Longitudinal blood samples from CLL patients on ibrutinib monotherapy were analyzed using high-throughput TCR beta sequencing. The patients took part in an open-label, single-center phase 2 trial of ibrutinib monotherapy. The goal of deep resolution MiSeq sequencing was a depth between 1 in 1 million and 1 in 200,000 T cells, and coverage averaged 10x per clonotype. The immunoSEQ hsTCRB Kit was used to generate TCR beta libraries. On the authors' methods: ImmunoSEQ Data Assistant and ImmunoSEQ Analyzer were used for data analysis, and V, D and J genes were assigned according to IMGT definitions. Clonality, with values ranging from 0 to 1, was calculated as one minus the normalized Shannon entropy of productive rearrangement frequencies. Only overrepresented clonotypes making up at least 0.05% of each patient's repertoire were included in the public clonotype analysis. Some twelve repertoires from age-matched healthy donors, obtained from immuneACCESS, served as clonality controls. Entries here come from immuneACCESS through TCRdb and include only in-frame sequences with V and J called. Some clones fail to appear in such tables; in the studies checked, an unresolved V gene covers under half of the shortfall, and the cause of the remainder is unknown. V, J and clone size are those of that table, while D and trimming were read from the DNA. The table for this sample lists some 140,000 clones; roughly 84% of them were counted only once. The ten largest make up about 3.3% of the sample.

This clone appeared once. Which antigen it targets is not known. Within one base of it there is no much larger clone, and no base qualities were kept. From a lookup of the germline V gene, CDR1 and CDR2 are KGHSH and LQKENI. A distance of 15 bases separates the germline ends of V and J, which lose 4 bases and 3 bases respectively. Spanning cysteine to phenylalanine, the CDR3 consists of 16 amino acids. Solely the CDR3 DNA is kept, with 48 bases framed from the first base. The sample here was PBMCs, taken after 24 months of ibrutinib treatment. The clonotype originates from a human donor with chronic lymphocytic leukemia. This receptor chain uses TRBV18 and TRBJ2-2; no D segment can be confidently identified. This receptor carries the CDR3 CASSLTPGRDTGELFF. The DNA sequence is TGTGCCAGCTCACTTACTCCGGGTCGGGACACCGGGGAGCTGTTTTTT.